A selection of T cell receptor beta chains follows, all from one sample in a study of blood T cell repertoires in COVID-19. Sequenced by immunoSEQ multiplex PCR; TCRdb stores in-frame clones only, minus some. The data show fewer than 250,000 clones, around 85% seen once. The sample taken for sequencing was PBMCs or T cells enriched from blood (not recorded which). All receptors derive from a woman aged 25 to 39 who had recovered from COVID-19. Each CDR3 is given with its conserved first and last residue. A D gene is named only where the DNA matches it firmly.

v_gene: TRBV10-3
d_gene: TRBD2
j_gene: TRBJ2-1
CDR3aa: CAIRGRGGGDEQFF

v_gene: TRBV7-9
d_gene: -
j_gene: TRBJ1-4
CDR3aa: CASSFGSEKLFF

v_gene: TRBV7-2
d_gene: -
j_gene: TRBJ1-4
CDR3aa: CASSSYSLASPLKLFF

v_gene: TRBV24-1
d_gene: -
j_gene: TRBJ2-1
CDR3aa: CATSDSHTGGLEQFF

v_gene: TRBV11-1
d_gene: -
j_gene: TRBJ1-1
CDR3aa: CASSLAGRTEAFF

v_gene: TRBV6-1
d_gene: TRBD2
j_gene: TRBJ2-1
CDR3aa: CASSERRSGRARNEQFF

v_gene: TRBV5-1
d_gene: -
j_gene: TRBJ1-1
CDR3aa: CASSLAQASTEAFF

v_gene: TRBV28
d_gene: -
j_gene: TRBJ2-3
CDR3aa: CASSLVSTDTQYF

v_gene: TRBV7-8
d_gene: TRBD2
j_gene: TRBJ2-5
CDR3aa: CATSFRASGGADQETQYF

v_gene: TRBV28
d_gene: -
j_gene: TRBJ1-2
CDR3aa: CASSIGAQNYGYTF

v_gene: TRBV15
d_gene: TRBD1
j_gene: TRBJ1-1
CDR3aa: CATSEQTGGTEAFF

v_gene: TRBV27
d_gene: -
j_gene: TRBJ1-5
CDR3aa: CASSLRPTTPRQVNQPQHF

v_gene: TRBV5-4
d_gene: TRBD1
j_gene: TRBJ1-5
CDR3aa: CATQDRGGQPQHF

v_gene: TRBV19
d_gene: TRBD1
j_gene: TRBJ1-5
CDR3aa: CASSIGTGGQPQHF

v_gene: TRBV5-4
d_gene: TRBD1
j_gene: TRBJ2-3
CDR3aa: CASRTGSTDTQYF

v_gene: TRBV28
d_gene: -
j_gene: TRBJ1-2
CDR3aa: CASSNSGVGGYGYTF

v_gene: TRBV5-4
d_gene: TRBD1
j_gene: TRBJ2-6
CDR3aa: CASSHPAGTGRLGANVLTF

v_gene: TRBV6-5
d_gene: TRBD1
j_gene: TRBJ2-3
CDR3aa: CASSAGTGGLDTQYF

v_gene: TRBV18
d_gene: TRBD2
j_gene: TRBJ2-5
CDR3aa: CASSPNLAEETQYF

v_gene: TRBV15
d_gene: TRBD1
j_gene: TRBJ2-2
CDR3aa: CATSNPRPGTGMAGELFF

v_gene: TRBV19
d_gene: TRBD1
j_gene: TRBJ1-1
CDR3aa: CASSTLRQGEAFF

v_gene: TRBV9
d_gene: -
j_gene: TRBJ2-5
CDR3aa: CASSVVGASAETQYF

v_gene: TRBV11-3
d_gene: TRBD2
j_gene: TRBJ2-3
CDR3aa: CASSLGREPDTQYF

v_gene: TRBV4-2
d_gene: TRBD2
j_gene: TRBJ2-1
CDR3aa: CASSNMGLVAHNEQFF

v_gene: TRBV5-4
d_gene: -
j_gene: TRBJ1-1
CDR3aa: CASSLDRVNTEAFF

v_gene: TRBV4-2
d_gene: TRBD1
j_gene: TRBJ1-5
CDR3aa: CASSQEQGAWQPQHF

v_gene: TRBV7-3
d_gene: -
j_gene: TRBJ2-3
CDR3aa: CASSVTGTDTQYF

v_gene: TRBV6-2/TRBV6-3
d_gene: TRBD1
j_gene: TRBJ1-5
CDR3aa: CASSYSRQGAGGNQPQHF

v_gene: TRBV28
d_gene: -
j_gene: TRBJ1-1
CDR3aa: CASSLRRIEAFF

v_gene: TRBV21-1
d_gene: -
j_gene: TRBJ1-4
CDR3aa: CASSKRLGQPNEKLFF

v_gene: TRBV28
d_gene: -
j_gene: TRBJ1-2
CDR3aa: CASSLRTDLVIYGYTF

v_gene: TRBV5-1
d_gene: -
j_gene: TRBJ1-2
CDR3aa: CASSLDSGDGYTF

v_gene: TRBV19
d_gene: -
j_gene: TRBJ1-2
CDR3aa: CASSIGQFSYGYTF